This T cell receptor (beta chain) was retrieved from a study of cytomegalovirus exposure and HLA in healthy donors. Study observations and caveats: When analyzed later, a missense DCLRE1C variant was found to be linked to TCR beta V- and J-gene trimming. CMV serostatus was the sole immune exposure information available. Some V segments (TRBV6-2 and TRBV6-3 among them) were excluded as indistinguishable.

The PCR employed 60 Vbeta primers together with 13 Jbeta primers. Assay: immunoSEQ multiplex PCR; the TCRdb copy retains only in-frame clones and omits some. Of fewer than 120,000 clones listed, around 85% are singletons. J gave up 8 bases and V 4 bases, and 10 bases lay outside the gene matches. The CDR3 consists of 14 residues. Germline loops: CDR1 SGDLS, CDR2 YYNGEE. This clone was counted a few times. The antigen is undetermined. The chain carries TRBV9 and TRBJ1-1, with TRBD1 identical over 8 bases. The source material was PBMCs. The clonotype was recovered from a man in his forties or fifties in good health and CMV-seronegative. The CDR3 DNA sequence: TGTGCCAGCAGCCCAATAGGACAGGGACAAGAAGCTTTCTTT. Translation: CASSPIGQGQEAFF.